Following are 31 T cell receptor beta chains from one sample sequenced in a study of T cell responses to AZD1222 COVID-19 vaccine. TCRdb's copy holds only in-frame clones and misses some; the assay was immunoSEQ multiplex PCR. The top ten hold roughly 15% of the sample, which has 140,000 to 150,000 clones, about nine tenths seen once. The source material was peripheral blood, sampled on day 0 of AZD1222 vaccination. Source of these receptors: an adult in good health.

The J gene is TRBJ1-2, the V gene TRBV19; D is undetermined. CDR3 length: 13 residues. Deletions cut 7 bases from V and 4 bases from J, with 13 bases between. Germline loops: CDR1 LNHDA, CDR2 SQIVND (reference sequence). CDR3 in DNA: TGTGCCAGTACTGAAGGGATTTTCTATGGCTACACCTTC. It yields the protein CASTEGIFYGYTF.

J is TRBJ1-1 and V is TRBV12-3 or TRBV12-4, with 9 bases fitting TRBD1. The CDR3 extends over 13 amino acids. Trimming at V came to 7 bases and at J to 4 bases, leaving 4 bases not matched to a gene. CDR3 in DNA: TGTGCCAGCACCGCGACAGGGGGCACTGAAGCTTTCTTT. This translates into CASTATGGTEAFF.

The chain employs TRBV3-1 (or the pseudogene TRBV3-2) and TRBJ1-1; TRBD1 matches at 7 bases. V shed 4 bases, J shed 2 bases, and the junction held 7 bases outside the gene matches. The CDR3 loop spans 15 amino acids. Germline CDR1 LGHDT, CDR2 YNNKEL (reference sequence). The CDR3 region is CASSPERGHNTEAFF. CDR3 sequence (DNA): TGTGCCAGCAGCCCAGAGAGGGGGCACAACACTGAAGCTTTCTTT.

The chain joins TRBV18 to TRBJ2-2, with D perhaps given as TRBD1 or TRBD2 (5 bases each). The CDR3 extends over 17 amino acids. V lost 3 bases and J 1 base, leaving 15 bases between the germline ends. Germline V lookup: CDR1 KGHSH, CDR2 LQKENI. The DNA of the CDR3 is TGTGCCAGCTCACCTTTTTCCGGGACGCAGAACACCGGGGAGCTGTTTTTT. Encoded protein: CASSPFSGTQNTGELFF.

As to this clone: Other nucleotide sequences in the sample specify the same CDR3. The genes are TRBV7-3 and TRBJ2-1, with unresolved D. V was shortened by 3 bases and J by 0 bases, with 9 bases between the two germline ends. The CDR3 sequence is 15 residues long. CDR1 and CDR2 (germline): SGHTA, FQGTGA. The CDR3 here is CASSFEASSYNEQFF. The CDR3 DNA sequence: TGTGCCAGCAGCTTTGAAGCGAGCTCCTACAATGAGCAGTTCTTC.

CDR3 nucleotides: TGCGCCAGCAGCCAAGATCGGGACAGAACCACTGAAGCTTTCTTT. Protein product: CASSQDRDRTTEAFF. The rearrangement joins TRBV4-1 to TRBJ1-1, with 7 bases lining up with TRBD1. The V gene's germline CDR1 is MGHRA and CDR2 YSYEKL. This CDR3 has 15 residues. V lost 0 bases to trimming and J lost 4 bases; unmatched junction nucleotides: 5.

The chain has TRBV4-1 and TRBJ1-1, with a weak D call TRBD1 (5 bases). From germline, CDR1 is MGHRA and CDR2 YSYEKL. V was pared by 0 bases and J by 11 bases, with 16 bases between. The CDR3 is made up of 14 amino acids. The CDR3 region is CASSQEIGQNSAFF. The CDR3 bases are TGCGCCAGCAGCCAAGAAATAGGACAAAATTCGGCTTTCTTT.

This clone was recorded only once. The chain couples TRBV29-1 to TRBJ1-2; D gene unclear. In germline, CDR1 is SQVTM, CDR2 ANQGSEA. CDR3 length: 14 residues. Deletions cut 4 bases from V and 1 base from J, with 13 bases between. CDR3 residues: CSVGQSPLNYGYTF. As DNA, the CDR3 is TGCAGCGTTGGCCAATCCCCCCTTAACTATGGCTACACCTTC.

J is TRBJ2-3 and V is TRBV19, with TRBD1 as a possible D gene (6 bases). The CDR3 extends over 15 amino acids. Germline V lookup: CDR1 LNHDA, CDR2 SQIVND (reference sequence). V lost 3 bases to trimming and J lost 2 bases, with 12 bases between them. CDR3 in amino acids: CASSIEDRNTDTQYF. In DNA, the CDR3 is TGTGCCAGTAGTATTGAGGACAGAAACACAGATACGCAGTATTTT.

This sequence joins TRBV7-9 and TRBJ1-1; weak D call: TRBD1 (5 bases). The V gene lost 2 bases and the J gene lost 3 bases, with 7 bases spanning the gap. CDR3 length: 13 amino acids. Looked up from germline, CDR1 is SEHNR and CDR2 is FQNEAQ (reference sequence). CDR3: CASSLQTDTEAFF. In DNA form, the CDR3 reads TGTGCCAGCAGCTTACAGACAGACACTGAAGCTTTCTTT. The full variable domain, with the rest looked up from reference TRBV7-9 and TRBJ1-1, is DTGVSQNPRHKITKRGQNVTFRCDPISEHNRLYWYRQTLGQGPEFLTYFQNEAQLEKSRLLSDRFSAERPKGSFSTLEIQRTEQGDSAMYLCASSLQTDTEAFFGQGTRLTVV.

The gene calls are TRBV6-5 and TRBJ1-4; no clear D. There are 16 residues in the CDR3. V lost 2 bases to trimming and J lost 0 bases, with 10 bases between them. Per the germline V gene, CDR1 is MNHEY and CDR2 is SVGAGI. Here the CDR3 reads CASSYGRGTTNEKLFF. In nucleotides, the CDR3 is TGTGCCAGCAGTTACGGGAGAGGGACAACTAATGAAAAACTGTTTTTT.

CDR3 region: CATSRTDRGTEAFF. The CDR3 region has the DNA TGTGCCACCAGCAGGACGGACAGGGGCACTGAAGCTTTCTTT. The chain uses TRBV15 and TRBJ1-1; 9 bases align to TRBD1. The CDR3 consists of 14 residues. Germline V gives CDR1 LNHNV, CDR2 YYDKDF (reference sequence). The V and J ends lost 3 bases and 4 bases, in that order; junction bases with no gene match: 3.

The V call is TRBV2, the J call TRBJ1-3; D gene unclear. The CDR3 is 14 residues long. The germline V gene has CDR1 SNHLY and CDR2 FYNNEI. Trimming shortened V by 4 bases and J by 0 bases, and 7 bases separated the two germline ends. The CDR3 nucleotides are TGTGCCAGCAGTGGGACCACCTCTGGAAACACCATATATTTT. It is translated as CASSGTTSGNTIYF.

The chain combines TRBV19 with TRBJ2-5; 10 positions match TRBD2. Trimming took 5 bases from V and 4 from J; bases not matched to a gene: 7. The CDR3 is 15 residues long. Germline V gene lookup returns CDR1 LNHDA and CDR2 SQIVND (reference sequence). The CDR3 reads CASSGTSAGGETQYF. CDR3 nucleotides: TGTGCCAGTAGTGGGACTAGCGCCGGGGGAGAGACCCAGTACTTC.

The chain joins TRBV6-5 to TRBJ2-2; 9 bases map to TRBD2. This CDR3 contains 14 residues. V lost 8 bases, J lost 3 bases, and 4 bases stayed unmatched. Germline assignment: CDR1 MNHEY and CDR2 SVGAGI. The CDR3 protein is CASRGGADTGELFF. Here the CDR3 DNA reads TGTGCCAGCCGCGGGGGGGCCGACACCGGGGAGCTGTTTTTT.

Written as DNA, the CDR3 is TGTGCCAGCAGCTCCGGGACTTGGGATGGCTACACCTTC. Translated, it gives CASSSGTWDGYTF. The chain recombines TRBV7-9 with TRBJ1-2; tentatively, D is TRBD1 (5 bases). The V end was cut by 4 bases, the J end by 6 bases, with 12 bases between. The germline V gene has CDR1 SEHNR and CDR2 FQNEAQ (reference sequence). The CDR3 sequence is 13 residues long.

This chain links TRBV18 with TRBJ1-5; D gene unclear. V was shortened by 6 bases and J by 5 bases, with 8 bases between the two germline ends. The CDR3 runs to 12 residues. Per germline, CDR1 KGHSH and CDR2 LQKENI. The CDR3 nucleotides are TGTGCCAGCTCTATGGTTGATCAGCCCCAGCATTTT. Amino acids: CASSMVDQPQHF.

The chain joins TRBV6-5 to TRBJ1-2; 7 bases match TRBD1. This CDR3 contains 14 residues. Trimming removed 6 bases from V and 5 bases from J; junction bases left unmatched: 9. Germline lookup yields CDR1 MNHEY and CDR2 SVGAGI. DNA of the CDR3: TGTGCCAGCAGCTTCACAGGGGAGAGATATGGCTACACCTTC. Amino acid sequence: CASSFTGERYGYTF.

The genes are TRBV5-1 and TRBJ1-2, with D hard to call. The CDR3 runs 13 residues. V lost 4 bases, J lost 2 bases, and 9 bases lay in between. Per the germline V gene, CDR1 is SGHRS and CDR2 is YFSETQ. The CDR3 reads CASSRALNYGYTF. CDR3 coding DNA: TGCGCCAGCAGCAGGGCCCTAAACTATGGCTACACCTTC.

The rearrangement links TRBV19 to TRBJ2-1; no reliable D call. V was pared by 0 bases and J by 0 bases, with 12 bases between. The germline V gene has CDR1 LNHDA and CDR2 SQIVND (reference sequence). The length of the CDR3 is 17 residues. CDR3 amino acids: CASSIDLVRSSYNEQFF. DNA of the CDR3: TGTGCCAGTAGTATAGATCTTGTCAGAAGCTCCTACAATGAGCAGTTCTTC.

The rearrangement joins TRBV11-1 to TRBJ1-2; a possible D gene is TRBD1 (5 bases). The CDR3 runs to 14 residues. Trimming removed 0 bases from V and 4 bases from J, with 9 bases in between. CDR1 is SGHAT, CDR2 FQDESV, per germline (reference sequence). The CDR3 DNA sequence: TGTGCCAGCAGCTTAGCGTCGGGGCGCTATGGCTACACCTTC. The encoded protein is CASSLASGRYGYTF. The full variable domain, in which reference TRBV11-1 and TRBJ1-2 provide the parts outside the CDR3, is EAEVAQSPRYKITEKSQAVAFWCDPISGHATLYWYRQILGQGPELLVQFQDESVVDDSQLPKDRFSAERLKGVDSTLKIQPAELGDSAMYLCASSLASGRYGYTFGSGTRLTVV.

This clone was counted between two and nine times. V gene TRBV13 combines with J gene TRBJ2-7; the match to TRBD2 covers 11 bases. The germline CDR1 and CDR2 sequences are PRHDT and FYEKMQ (reference sequence). This CDR3 is 15 amino acids long. Trimming at V came to 5 bases and at J to 7 bases, leaving 10 bases not matched to a gene. In DNA, the CDR3 is TGTGCCAGCAGCCCCCTAGCGGGGGGTAGTTGGGAGCAGTACTTC. Translating gives CASSPLAGGSWEQYF. The entire variable domain, with the rest obtained from reference TRBV13 and TRBJ2-7, is as follows: AAGVIQSPRHLIKEKRETATLKCYPIPRHDTVYWYQQGPGQDPQFLISFYEKMQSDKGSIPDRFSAQQFSDYHSELNMSSLELGDSALYFCASSPLAGGSWEQYFGPGTRLTVT.

The chain employs TRBV4-2 and TRBJ1-2, with D possibly matching TRBD1 (6 bases). Germline V gene sequence: CDR1 LGHNA, CDR2 YNFKEQ. V was pared by 0 bases and J by 0 bases, with 14 bases between. The CDR3 is made up of 17 amino acids. Here the CDR3 DNA reads TGTGCCAGCAGCCAAGATAGGGGGTCGACAACTAACTATGGCTACACCTTC. Translated, it gives CASSQDRGSTTNYGYTF.

V usage is TRBV9 and J usage is TRBJ2-1; 8 nucleotides match TRBD1. Germline lookup yields CDR1 SGDLS and CDR2 YYNGEE. V shed 3 bases, J shed 10 bases, and the junction held 9 bases outside the gene matches. This CDR3 comprises 14 residues. The CDR3 here is CASSARDRSREQFF. DNA for the CDR3: TGTGCCAGCAGCGCTAGGGACAGGTCACGGGAGCAGTTCTTC.

J is TRBJ2-2 and V is TRBV2, with a possible D match to TRBD1 (5 bases). The CDR3 length is 13 residues. V was clipped by 3 bases and J by 7 bases, with 9 bases between them. From germline, CDR1 is SNHLY and CDR2 FYNNEI. CDR3 in amino acids: CASSEQGYGELFF. The CDR3, as DNA: TGTGCCAGCAGTGAGCAGGGCTACGGGGAGCTGTTTTTT.

The chain is built from TRBV28 and TRBJ1-2; a possible D gene is TRBD1 (5 bases). This CDR3 is 14 amino acids long. Germline assignment: CDR1 MDHEN and CDR2 SYDVKM. Deletions cut 7 bases from V and 0 bases from J, with 12 bases between. The CDR3, as DNA: TGTGCCAGCACCTCCACAGGTGCTAACTATGGCTACACCTTC. Translated, it gives CASTSTGANYGYTF.

The chain uses TRBV5-1 and TRBJ1-4; weak D call: TRBD1 (5 bases). V was cut by 4 bases and J by 3 bases, with 13 bases left in between. CDR1 is SGHRS and CDR2 is YFSETQ in the germline V gene. This CDR3 comprises 15 residues. The CDR3 reads CASSAAQGANEKLFF. The CDR3 bases are TGCGCCAGCAGCGCAGCCCAGGGAGCTAATGAAAAACTGTTTTTT.

The chain uses TRBV6-5 and TRBJ1-2; D may be TRBD1 (6 bases). Germline CDR1 and CDR2: MNHEY and SVGAGI. Trimming pared 6 bases from V and 11 bases from J, leaving 13 bases between. The CDR3 covers 11 residues. The CDR3 reads CASSRNRVYTF. CDR3 in DNA: TGTGCCAGCAGCCGAAACAGGGTTTACACCTTC.

J is TRBJ1-1 and V is TRBV27; 8 positions agree with TRBD1. This CDR3 is built from 14 residues. Germline values: CDR1 MNHEY, CDR2 SMNVEV (reference sequence). The V gene end was trimmed by 5 bases and the J gene end by 5 bases; junction bases not matched to a gene: 7. The CDR3 reads CASSRSQGVTEAFF. Written as DNA, the CDR3 is TGTGCCAGCAGTCGCTCACAGGGGGTGACTGAAGCTTTCTTT.

This chain links TRBV6-6 with TRBJ2-3; 10 nucleotides match TRBD1. CDR1 and CDR2 from the germline V gene are MNHNY and SVGAGI (reference sequence). J was trimmed by 1 base and V by 5 bases; bases with no gene match: 6. The CDR3 is 16 residues long. This CDR3 reads CASSIRGTGGTDTQYF. In nucleotides, the CDR3 is TGTGCCAGCAGTATCCGCGGGACAGGGGGCACAGATACGCAGTATTTT.

A single count supports this clone. The CDR3 DNA reads as TGTGCCTGGAACAGGGTCAAAGGCTACACCTTC. Its translation is CAWNRVKGYTF. The rearrangement joins TRBV30 to TRBJ1-2; maybe TRBD1 (6 bases). The V and J ends lost 4 bases and 8 bases respectively, with 11 bases between them. The CDR3 is 11 residues long. Germline loops: CDR1 GTSNPN, CDR2 SVGIG (reference sequence).